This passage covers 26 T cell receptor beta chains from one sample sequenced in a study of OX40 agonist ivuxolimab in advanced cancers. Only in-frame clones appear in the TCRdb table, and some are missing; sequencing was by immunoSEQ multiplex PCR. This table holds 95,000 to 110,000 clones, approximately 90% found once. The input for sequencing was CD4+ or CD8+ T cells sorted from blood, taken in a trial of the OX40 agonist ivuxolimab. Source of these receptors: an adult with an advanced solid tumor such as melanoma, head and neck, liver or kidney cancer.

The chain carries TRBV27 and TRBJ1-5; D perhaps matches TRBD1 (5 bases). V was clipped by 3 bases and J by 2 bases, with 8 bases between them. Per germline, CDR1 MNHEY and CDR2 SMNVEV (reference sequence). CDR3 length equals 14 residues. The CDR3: CASSLLGGNQPQHF. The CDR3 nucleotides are TGTGCCAGCAGTTTGTTAGGGGGCAATCAGCCCCAGCATTTT.

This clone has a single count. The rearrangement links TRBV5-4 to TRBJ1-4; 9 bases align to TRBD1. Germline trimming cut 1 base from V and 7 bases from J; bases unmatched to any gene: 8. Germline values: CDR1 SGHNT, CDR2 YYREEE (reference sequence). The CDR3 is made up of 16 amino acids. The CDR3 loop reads CASSLWTGVHGEKLFF. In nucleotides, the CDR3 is TGTGCCAGCAGCTTGTGGACAGGGGTTCATGGTGAAAAACTGTTTTTT. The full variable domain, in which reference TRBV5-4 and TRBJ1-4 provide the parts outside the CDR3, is ETGVTQSPTHLIKTRGQQVTLRCSSQSGHNTVSWYQQALGQGPQFIFQYYREEENGRGNFPPRFSGLQFPNYSSELNVNALELDDSALYLCASSLWTGVHGEKLFFGSGTQLSVL.

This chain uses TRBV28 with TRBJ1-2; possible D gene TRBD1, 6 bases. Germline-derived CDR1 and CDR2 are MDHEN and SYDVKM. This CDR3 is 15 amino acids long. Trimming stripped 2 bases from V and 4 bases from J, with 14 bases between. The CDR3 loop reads CASSLGLQGFYGYTF. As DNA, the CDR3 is TGTGCCAGCAGTTTAGGTCTACAGGGATTCTATGGCTACACCTTC.

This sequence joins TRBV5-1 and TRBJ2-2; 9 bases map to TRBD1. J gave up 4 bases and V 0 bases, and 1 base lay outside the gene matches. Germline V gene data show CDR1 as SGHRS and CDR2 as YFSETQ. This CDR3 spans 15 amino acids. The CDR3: CASSLGQGVTGELFF. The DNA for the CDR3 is TGCGCCAGCAGCTTGGGACAGGGGGTCACCGGGGAGCTGTTTTTT.

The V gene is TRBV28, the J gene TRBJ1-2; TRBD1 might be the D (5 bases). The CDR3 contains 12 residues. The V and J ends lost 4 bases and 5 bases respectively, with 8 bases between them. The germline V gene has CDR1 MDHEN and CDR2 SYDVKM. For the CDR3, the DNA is TGTGCCAGCAGTTCAACAGGTTATGGCTACACCTTC. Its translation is CASSSTGYGYTF.

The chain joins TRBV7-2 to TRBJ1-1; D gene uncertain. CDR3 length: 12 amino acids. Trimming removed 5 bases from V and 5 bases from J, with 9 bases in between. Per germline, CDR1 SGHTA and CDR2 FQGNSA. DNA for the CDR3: TGTGCCAGCAGCCGTGGGAAAACTGAAGCTTTCTTT. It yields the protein CASSRGKTEAFF.

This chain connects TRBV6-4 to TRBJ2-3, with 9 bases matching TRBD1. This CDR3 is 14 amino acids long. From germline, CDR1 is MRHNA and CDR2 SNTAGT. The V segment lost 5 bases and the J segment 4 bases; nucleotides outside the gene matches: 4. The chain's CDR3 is CASSPGTGPDTQYF. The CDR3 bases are TGTGCCAGCAGTCCAGGGACAGGGCCAGATACGCAGTATTTT.

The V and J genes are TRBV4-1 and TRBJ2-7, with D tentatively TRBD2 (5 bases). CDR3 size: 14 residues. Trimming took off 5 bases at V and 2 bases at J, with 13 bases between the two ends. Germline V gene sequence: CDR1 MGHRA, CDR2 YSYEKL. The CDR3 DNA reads TGCGCCAGCAGCACCCCGGGATCCCCCTACGAGCAGTACTTC. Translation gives CASSTPGSPYEQYF.

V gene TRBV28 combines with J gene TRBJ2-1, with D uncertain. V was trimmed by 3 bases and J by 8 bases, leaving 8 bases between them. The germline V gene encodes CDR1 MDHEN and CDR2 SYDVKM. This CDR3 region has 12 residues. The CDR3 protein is CASSFGPDEQFF. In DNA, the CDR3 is TGTGCCAGCAGTTTTGGCCCTGATGAGCAGTTCTTC.

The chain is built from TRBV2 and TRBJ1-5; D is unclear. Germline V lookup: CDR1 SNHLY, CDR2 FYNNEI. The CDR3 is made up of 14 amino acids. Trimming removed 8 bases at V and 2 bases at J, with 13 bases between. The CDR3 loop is CASGLDGGNQPQHF. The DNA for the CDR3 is TGTGCCAGCGGGCTGGACGGGGGCAATCAGCCCCAGCATTTT.

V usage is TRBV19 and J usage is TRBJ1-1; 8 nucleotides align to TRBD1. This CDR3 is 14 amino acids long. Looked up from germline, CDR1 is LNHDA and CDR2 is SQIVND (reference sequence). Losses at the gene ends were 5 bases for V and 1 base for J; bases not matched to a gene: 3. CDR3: CASSVTGGNTEAFF. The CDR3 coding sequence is TGTGCCAGTAGTGTTACAGGGGGGAACACTGAAGCTTTCTTT.

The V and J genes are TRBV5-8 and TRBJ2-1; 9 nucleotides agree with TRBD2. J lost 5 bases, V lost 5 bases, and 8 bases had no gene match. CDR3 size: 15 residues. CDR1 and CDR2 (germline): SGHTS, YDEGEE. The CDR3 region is CASRAGGERNNEQFF. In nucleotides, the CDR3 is TGTGCCAGCAGGGCGGGAGGGGAGAGAAACAATGAGCAGTTCTTC.

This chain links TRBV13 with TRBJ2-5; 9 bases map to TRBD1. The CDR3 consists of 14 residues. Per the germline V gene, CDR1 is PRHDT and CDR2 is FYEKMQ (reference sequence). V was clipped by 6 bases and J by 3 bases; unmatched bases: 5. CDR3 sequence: CASRNRDREETQYF. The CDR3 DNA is TGTGCCAGCAGGAACCGGGACAGGGAAGAGACCCAGTACTTC.

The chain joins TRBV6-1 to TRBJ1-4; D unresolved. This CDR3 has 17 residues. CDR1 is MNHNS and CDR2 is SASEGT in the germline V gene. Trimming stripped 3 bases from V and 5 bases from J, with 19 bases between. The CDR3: CASSDAFGIGDNEKLFF. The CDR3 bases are TGTGCCAGCAGTGATGCTTTCGGGATAGGAGACAATGAAAAACTGTTTTTT.

CDR3 residues: CASGLADRTDTQYF. The CDR3 DNA reads as TGTGCCAGCGGGTTAGCGGACCGCACAGATACGCAGTATTTT. V usage is TRBV27 and J usage is TRBJ2-3, with D possibly being TRBD2 (6 bases). The CDR3 has 14 residues. CDR1 is MNHEY, CDR2 SMNVEV, per germline (reference sequence). V lost 8 bases and J lost 1, with 13 bases in between.

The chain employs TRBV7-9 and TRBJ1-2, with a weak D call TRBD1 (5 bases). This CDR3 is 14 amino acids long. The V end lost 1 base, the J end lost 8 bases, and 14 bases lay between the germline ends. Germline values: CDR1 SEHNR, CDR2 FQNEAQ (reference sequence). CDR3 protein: CASSLDGAVGGYTF. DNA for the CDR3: TGTGCCAGCAGCTTAGATGGGGCCGTGGGGGGCTACACCTTC.

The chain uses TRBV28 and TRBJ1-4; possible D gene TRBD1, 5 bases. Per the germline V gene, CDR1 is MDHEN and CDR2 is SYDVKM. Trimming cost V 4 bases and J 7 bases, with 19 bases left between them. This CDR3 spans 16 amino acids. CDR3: CASSSPPSGAGEKLFF. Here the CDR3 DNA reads TGTGCCAGCAGTTCCCCTCCGAGCGGGGCTGGTGAAAAACTGTTTTTT.

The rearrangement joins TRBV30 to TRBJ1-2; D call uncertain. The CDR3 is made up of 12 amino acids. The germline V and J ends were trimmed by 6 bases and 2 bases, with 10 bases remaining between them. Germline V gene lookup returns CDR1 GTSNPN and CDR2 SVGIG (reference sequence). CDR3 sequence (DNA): TGTGCCTGTATGCGGCAGAACTATGGCTACACCTTC. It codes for CACMRQNYGYTF.

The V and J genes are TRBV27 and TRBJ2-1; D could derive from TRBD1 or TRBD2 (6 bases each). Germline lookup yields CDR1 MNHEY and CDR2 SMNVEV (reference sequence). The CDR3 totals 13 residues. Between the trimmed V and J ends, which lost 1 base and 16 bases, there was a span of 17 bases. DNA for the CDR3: TGTGCCAGCAGTTTATTGCAGGGGACTCAGGTTTTCTTC. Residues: CASSLLQGTQVFF.

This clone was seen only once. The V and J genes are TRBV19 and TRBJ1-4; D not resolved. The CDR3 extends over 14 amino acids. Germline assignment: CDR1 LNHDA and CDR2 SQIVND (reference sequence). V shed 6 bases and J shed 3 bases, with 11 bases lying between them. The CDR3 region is CASRAGDPNEKLFF. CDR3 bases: TGTGCCAGTAGGGCCGGGGATCCTAATGAAAAACTGTTTTTT.

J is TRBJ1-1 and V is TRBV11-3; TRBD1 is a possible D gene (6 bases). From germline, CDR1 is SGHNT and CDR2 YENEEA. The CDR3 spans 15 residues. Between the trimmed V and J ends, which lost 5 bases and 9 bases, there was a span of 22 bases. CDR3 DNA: TGTGCCAGCAGCCACCCGGCCATACAGGGTGCGCAAGCTTTCTTT. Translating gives CASSHPAIQGAQAFF.

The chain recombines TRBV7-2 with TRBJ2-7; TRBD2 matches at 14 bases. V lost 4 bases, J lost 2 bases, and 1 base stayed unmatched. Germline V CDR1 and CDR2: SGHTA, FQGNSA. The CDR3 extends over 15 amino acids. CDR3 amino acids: CASSSTSGGAYEQYF. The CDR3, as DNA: TGTGCCAGCAGCTCGACTAGCGGGGGGGCCTACGAGCAGTACTTC.

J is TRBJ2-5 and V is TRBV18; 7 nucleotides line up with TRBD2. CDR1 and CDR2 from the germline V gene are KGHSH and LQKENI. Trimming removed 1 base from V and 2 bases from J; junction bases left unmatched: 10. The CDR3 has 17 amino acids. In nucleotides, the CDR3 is TGTGCCAGCTCACCACTTATAGGACTAGGTTCTCAAGAGACCCAGTACTTC. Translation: CASSPLIGLGSQETQYF.

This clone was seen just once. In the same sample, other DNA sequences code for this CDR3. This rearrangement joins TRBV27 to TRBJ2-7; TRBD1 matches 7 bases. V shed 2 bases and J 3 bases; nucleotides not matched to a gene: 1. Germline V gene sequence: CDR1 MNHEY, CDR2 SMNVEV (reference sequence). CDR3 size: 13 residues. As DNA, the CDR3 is TGTGCCAGCAGTTTAAGGGACAGCTACGAGCAGTACTTC. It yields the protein CASSLRDSYEQYF.

The CDR3 DNA sequence: TGTGCCAGCAGCTTCGAGATTGGCCTAAGCACAGATACGCAGTATTTT. Translation: CASSFEIGLSTDTQYF. V usage is TRBV5-6 and J usage is TRBJ2-3; the D is unclear. The CDR3 spans 16 residues. Trimming pared 2 bases from V and 0 bases from J, leaving 13 bases between. Germline-derived CDR1 and CDR2 are SGHDT and YYEEEE.

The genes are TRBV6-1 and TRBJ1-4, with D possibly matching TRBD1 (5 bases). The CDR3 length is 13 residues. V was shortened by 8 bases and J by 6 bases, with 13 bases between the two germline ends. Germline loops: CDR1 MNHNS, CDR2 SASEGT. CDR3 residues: CASGGIGDEKLFF. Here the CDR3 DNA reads TGTGCCAGCGGTGGGATAGGGGATGAAAAACTGTTTTTT.